This T cell receptor beta chain came from a study of radiation and T cells in renal cell carcinoma. Specified time point: blood 2 weeks post-SBRT. The treatment here: 15 Gy SBRT to primary tumor, nephrectomy 4 weeks later. Per the germline V gene, CDR1 is SGHDT and CDR2 is YYEEEE. The CDR3 totals 17 residues. V lost 4 bases and J lost 5; bases outside the gene matches: 15. Clones were sequenced by immunoSEQ multiplex PCR, and TCRdb holds only the in-frame ones, with some missing. The repertoire has about 26,000 clones, 81% of them found once; the top ten carry approximately 33%. The sample in question was blood, obtained from a patient whose treatment included radiotherapy and nephrectomy. This receptor was taken from a man aged 55 to 70 with renal cell carcinoma. V gene TRBV5-6 combines with J gene TRBJ2-1; the match to TRBD2 covers 7 bases. CDR3 region: CASSISQRGSLNNEQFF. CDR3 nucleotide sequence: TGTGCCAGCAGCATCTCTCAGCGGGGAAGCCTCAACAATGAGCAGTTCTTC.